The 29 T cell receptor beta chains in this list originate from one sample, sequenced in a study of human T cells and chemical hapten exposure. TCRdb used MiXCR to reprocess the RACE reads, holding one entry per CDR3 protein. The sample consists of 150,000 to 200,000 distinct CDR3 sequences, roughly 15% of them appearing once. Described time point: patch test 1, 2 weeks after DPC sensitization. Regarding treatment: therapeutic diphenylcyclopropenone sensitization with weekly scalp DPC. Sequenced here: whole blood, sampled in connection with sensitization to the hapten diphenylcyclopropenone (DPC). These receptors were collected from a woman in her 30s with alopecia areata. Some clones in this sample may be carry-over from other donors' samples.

The DNA for the CDR3 is TGTGCCAGCAGCTTATACAGGGAAGAAAAACTGTTTTTT. It yields the protein CASSLYREEKLFF. The chain recombines TRBV7-2 with TRBJ1-4, with a possible D match to TRBD1 (6 bases). V gave up 2 bases and J gave up 8 bases, with 9 bases separating them. Germline V gene data show CDR1 as SGHTA and CDR2 as FQGNSA. This CDR3 is 13 amino acids long.

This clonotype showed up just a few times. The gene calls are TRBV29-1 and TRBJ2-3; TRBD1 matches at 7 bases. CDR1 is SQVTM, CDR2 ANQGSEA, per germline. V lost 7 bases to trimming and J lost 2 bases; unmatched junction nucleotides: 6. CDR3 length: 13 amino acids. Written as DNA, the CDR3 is TGCAGCGAGGACAGGCTAGACACAGATACGCAGTATTTT. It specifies CSEDRLDTDTQYF.

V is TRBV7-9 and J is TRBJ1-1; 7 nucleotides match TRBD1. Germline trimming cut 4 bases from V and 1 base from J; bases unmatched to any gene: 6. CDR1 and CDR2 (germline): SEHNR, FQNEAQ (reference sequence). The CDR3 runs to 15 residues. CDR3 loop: CASSSPGQKNTEAFF. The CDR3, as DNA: TGTGCCAGCAGCTCTCCGGGACAGAAGAACACTGAAGCTTTCTTT.

CDR3 nucleotide sequence: TGTGCCATCAGTGACCCCGGGACCACCTACGAGCAGTACTTC. This sequence encodes CAISDPGTTYEQYF. The chain has TRBV10-3 and TRBJ2-7; the D call may be TRBD1 or TRBD2 (5 bases each). V shed 3 bases and J shed 2 bases, with 11 bases lying between them. CDR3 length: 14 residues. Germline V gene lookup returns CDR1 ENHRY and CDR2 SYGVKD.

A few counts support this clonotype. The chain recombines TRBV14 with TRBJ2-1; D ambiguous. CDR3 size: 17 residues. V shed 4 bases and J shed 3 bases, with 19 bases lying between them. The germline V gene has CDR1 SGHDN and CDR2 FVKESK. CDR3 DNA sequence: TGTGCCAGCAGCCTATCCGGAGCGATTAATTACTACAATGAGCAGTTCTTC. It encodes CASSLSGAINYYNEQFF.

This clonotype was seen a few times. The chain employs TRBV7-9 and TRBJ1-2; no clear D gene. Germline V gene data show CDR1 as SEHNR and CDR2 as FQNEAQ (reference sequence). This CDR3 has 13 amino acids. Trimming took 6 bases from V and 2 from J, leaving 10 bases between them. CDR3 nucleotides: TGTGCCAGCAGTTTCGACGGAAACTATGGCTACACCTTC. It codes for CASSFDGNYGYTF.

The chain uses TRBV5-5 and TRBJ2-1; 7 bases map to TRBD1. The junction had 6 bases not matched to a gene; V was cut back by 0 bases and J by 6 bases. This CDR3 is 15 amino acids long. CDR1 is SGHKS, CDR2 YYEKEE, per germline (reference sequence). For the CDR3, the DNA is TGTGCCAGCAGCTTGGCCGGGACAGAGTTCAATGAGCAGTTCTTC. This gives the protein CASSLAGTEFNEQFF.

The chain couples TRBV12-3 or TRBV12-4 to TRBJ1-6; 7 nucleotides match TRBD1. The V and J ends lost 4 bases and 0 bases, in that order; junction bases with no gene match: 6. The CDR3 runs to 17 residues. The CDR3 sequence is CASSSDRASSYNSPLHF. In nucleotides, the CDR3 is TGTGCCAGCAGTTCCGACAGGGCGAGCTCCTATAATTCACCCCTCCACTTT.

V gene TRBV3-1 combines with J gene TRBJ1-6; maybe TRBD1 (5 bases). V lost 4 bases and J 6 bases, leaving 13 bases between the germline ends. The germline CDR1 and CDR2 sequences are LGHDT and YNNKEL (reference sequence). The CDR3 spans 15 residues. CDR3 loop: CASSPIGGANSPLHF. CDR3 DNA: TGTGCCAGCAGCCCCATCGGGGGAGCTAATTCACCCCTCCACTTT.

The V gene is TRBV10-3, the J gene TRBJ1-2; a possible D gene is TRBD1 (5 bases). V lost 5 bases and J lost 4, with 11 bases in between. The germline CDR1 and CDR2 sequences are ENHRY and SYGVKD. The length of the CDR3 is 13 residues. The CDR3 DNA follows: TGTGCCATCAGTCCCGGGGGATCCTATGGCTACACCTTC. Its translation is CAISPGGSYGYTF.

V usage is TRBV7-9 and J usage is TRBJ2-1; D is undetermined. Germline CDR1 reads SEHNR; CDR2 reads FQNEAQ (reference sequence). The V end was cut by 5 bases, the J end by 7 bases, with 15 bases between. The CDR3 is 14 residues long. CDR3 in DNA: TGTGCCAGCAGCCCCGGAGTTTCGAGGAATGAGCAGTTCTTC. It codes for CASSPGVSRNEQFF.

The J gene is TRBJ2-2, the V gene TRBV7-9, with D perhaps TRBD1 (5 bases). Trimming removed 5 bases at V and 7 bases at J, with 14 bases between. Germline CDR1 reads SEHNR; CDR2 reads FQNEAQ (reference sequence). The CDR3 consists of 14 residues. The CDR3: CASSLIQDSGELFF. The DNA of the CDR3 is TGTGCCAGCAGCCTAATACAGGATAGCGGGGAGCTGTTTTTT. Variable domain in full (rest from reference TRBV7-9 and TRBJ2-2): DTGVSQNPRHKITKRGQNVTFRCDPISEHNRLYWYRQTLGQGPEFLTYFQNEAQLEKSRLLSDRFSAERPKGSFSTLEIQRTEQGDSAMYLCASSLIQDSGELFFGEGSRLTVL.

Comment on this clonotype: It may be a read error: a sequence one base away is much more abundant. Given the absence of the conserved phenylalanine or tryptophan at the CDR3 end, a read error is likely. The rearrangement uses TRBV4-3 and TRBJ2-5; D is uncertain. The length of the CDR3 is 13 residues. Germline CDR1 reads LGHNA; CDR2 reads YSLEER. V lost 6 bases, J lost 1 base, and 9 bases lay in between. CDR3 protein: CASSKAIQETQYI. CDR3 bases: TGCGCCAGCAGTAAGGCTATCCAAGAGACCCAGTACATC.

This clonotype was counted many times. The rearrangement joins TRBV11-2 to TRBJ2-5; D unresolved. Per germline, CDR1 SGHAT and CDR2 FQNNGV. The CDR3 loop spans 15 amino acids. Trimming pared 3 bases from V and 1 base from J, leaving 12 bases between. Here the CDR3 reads CASSLGPGAQETQYF. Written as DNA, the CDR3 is TGTGCCAGCAGCTTGGGCCCCGGCGCCCAAGAGACCCAGTACTTC. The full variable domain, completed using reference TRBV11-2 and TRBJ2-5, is EAGVAQSPRYKIIEKRQSVAFWCNPISGHATLYWYQQILGQGPKLLIQFQNNGVVDDSQLPKDRFSAERLKGVDSTLKIQPAKLEDSAVYLCASSLGPGAQETQYFGPGTRLLVL.

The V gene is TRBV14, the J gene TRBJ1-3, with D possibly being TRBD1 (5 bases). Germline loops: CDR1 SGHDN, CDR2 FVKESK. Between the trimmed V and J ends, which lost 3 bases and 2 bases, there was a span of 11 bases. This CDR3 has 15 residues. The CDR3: CASSQRRGAGNTIYF. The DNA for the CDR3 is TGTGCCAGCAGCCAGAGGCGGGGGGCTGGAAACACCATATATTTT.

This chain's CDR3 is CSARAGRENTGELFF. The DNA of the CDR3 is TGCAGTGCTAGAGCGGGGCGGGAGAACACCGGGGAGCTGTTTTTT. The chain employs TRBV20-1 and TRBJ2-2; perhaps TRBD2 as D (6 bases). CDR3 length equals 15 residues. CDR1 is DFQATT, CDR2 SNEGSKA, per germline (reference sequence). The germline V and J ends were trimmed by 1 base and 1 base, with 10 bases remaining between them.

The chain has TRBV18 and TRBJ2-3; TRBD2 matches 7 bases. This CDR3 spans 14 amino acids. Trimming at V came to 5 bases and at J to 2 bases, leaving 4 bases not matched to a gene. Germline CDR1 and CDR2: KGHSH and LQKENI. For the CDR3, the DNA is TGTGCCAGCTCAACCCGGGACTACACAGATACGCAGTATTTT. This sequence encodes CASSTRDYTDTQYF.

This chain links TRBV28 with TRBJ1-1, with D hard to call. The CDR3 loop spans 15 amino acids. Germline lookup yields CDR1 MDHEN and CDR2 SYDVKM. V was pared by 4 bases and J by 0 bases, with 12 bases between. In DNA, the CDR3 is TGTGCCAGCAGTTCACCCTCGACACTGAACACTGAAGCTTTCTTT. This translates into CASSSPSTLNTEAFF.

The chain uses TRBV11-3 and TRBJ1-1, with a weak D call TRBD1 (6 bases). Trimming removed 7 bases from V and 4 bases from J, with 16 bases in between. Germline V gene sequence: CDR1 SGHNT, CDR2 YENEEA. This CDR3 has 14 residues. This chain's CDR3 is CASTRARGATEAFF. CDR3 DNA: TGTGCCAGCACCCGAGCCCGGGGGGCCACTGAAGCTTTCTTT.

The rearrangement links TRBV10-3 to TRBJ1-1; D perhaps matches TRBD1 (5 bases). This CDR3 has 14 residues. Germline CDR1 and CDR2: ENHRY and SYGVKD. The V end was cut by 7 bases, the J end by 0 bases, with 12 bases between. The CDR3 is CAIKGPHMNTEAFF. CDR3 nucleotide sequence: TGTGCCATCAAGGGGCCCCACATGAACACTGAAGCTTTCTTT.

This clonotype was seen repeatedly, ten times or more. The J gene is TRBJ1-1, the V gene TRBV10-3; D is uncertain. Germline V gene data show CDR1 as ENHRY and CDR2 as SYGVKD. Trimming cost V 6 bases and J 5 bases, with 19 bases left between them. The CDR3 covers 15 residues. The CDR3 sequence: CAISRSGSMGTEAFF. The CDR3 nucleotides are TGTGCCATCAGCCGATCCGGGTCAATGGGGACTGAAGCTTTCTTT.

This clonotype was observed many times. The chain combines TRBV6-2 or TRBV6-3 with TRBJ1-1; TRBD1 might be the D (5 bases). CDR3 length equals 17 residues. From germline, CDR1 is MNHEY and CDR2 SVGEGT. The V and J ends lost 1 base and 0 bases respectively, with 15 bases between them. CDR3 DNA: TGTGCCAGCAGTTACTTCCAGGGAGAGATAATGAACACTGAAGCTTTCTTT. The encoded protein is CASSYFQGEIMNTEAFF.

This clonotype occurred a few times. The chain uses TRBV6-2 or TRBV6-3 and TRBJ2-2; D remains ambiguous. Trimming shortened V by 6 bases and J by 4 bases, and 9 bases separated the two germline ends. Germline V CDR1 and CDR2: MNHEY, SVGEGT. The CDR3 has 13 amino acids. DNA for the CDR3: TGTGCCAGCAGAACTGACGGCACCGGGGAGCTGTTTTTT. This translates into CASRTDGTGELFF.

In nucleotides, the CDR3 is TGTGCCAGCAGTTACACAGGCCCCGGGGAGCTGTTTTTT. As protein: CASSYTGPGELFF. The genes are TRBV6-2 or TRBV6-3 and TRBJ2-2; weak D call: TRBD1 (5 bases). Between the trimmed V and J ends, which lost 2 bases and 6 bases, there was a span of 7 bases. Germline V gives CDR1 MNHEY, CDR2 SVGEGT. There are 13 residues in the CDR3.

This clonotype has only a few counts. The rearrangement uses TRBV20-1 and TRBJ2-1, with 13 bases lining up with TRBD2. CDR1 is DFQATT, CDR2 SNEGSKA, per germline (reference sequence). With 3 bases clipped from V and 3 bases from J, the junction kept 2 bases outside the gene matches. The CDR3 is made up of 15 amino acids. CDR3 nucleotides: TGCAGTGCTAGGGGACTAGCGGGAATCTACAATGAGCAGTTCTTC. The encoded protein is CSARGLAGIYNEQFF.

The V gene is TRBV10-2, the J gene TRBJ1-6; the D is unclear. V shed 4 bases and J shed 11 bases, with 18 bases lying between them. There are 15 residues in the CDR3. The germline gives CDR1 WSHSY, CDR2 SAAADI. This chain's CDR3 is CASSVADSVGAPLHF. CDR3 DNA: TGCGCCAGCAGTGTAGCAGATTCGGTGGGTGCACCCCTCCACTTT.

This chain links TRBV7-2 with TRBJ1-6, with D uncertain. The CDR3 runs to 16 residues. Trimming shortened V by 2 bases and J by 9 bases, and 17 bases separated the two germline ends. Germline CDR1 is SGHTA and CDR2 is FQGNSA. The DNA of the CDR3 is TGTGCCAGCAGCTTATTTAAAACAGTCCGTTTTTCACCCCTCCACTTT. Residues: CASSLFKTVRFSPLHF. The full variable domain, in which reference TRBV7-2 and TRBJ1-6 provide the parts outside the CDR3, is GAGVSQSPSNKVTEKGKDVELRCDPISGHTALYWYRQSLGQGLEFLIYFQGNSAPDKSGLPSDRFSAERTGGSVSTLTIQRTQQEDSAVYLCASSLFKTVRFSPLHFGNGTRLTVT.

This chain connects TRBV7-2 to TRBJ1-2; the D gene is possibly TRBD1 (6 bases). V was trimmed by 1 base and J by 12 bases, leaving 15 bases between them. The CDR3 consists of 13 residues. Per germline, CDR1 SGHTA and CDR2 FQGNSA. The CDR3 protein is CASSLDRAATNTF. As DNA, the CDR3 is TGTGCCAGCAGCTTAGACAGGGCAGCAACCAACACCTTC.

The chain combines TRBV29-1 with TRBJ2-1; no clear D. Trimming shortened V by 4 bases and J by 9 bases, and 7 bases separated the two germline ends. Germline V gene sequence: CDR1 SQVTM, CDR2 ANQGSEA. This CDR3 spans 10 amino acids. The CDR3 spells CSVGFSEQFF. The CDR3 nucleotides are TGCAGCGTTGGATTTAGTGAGCAGTTCTTC.